This TCR beta chain stems from a study of blood T cells in healthy people across ages. Notes on the study in general: Unsorted PBMC material precluded a definitive naive versus antigen-experienced comparison. Because donor CMV status was unknown, expanded clonotype changes were possibly confounded.

A second 7 to 11 cycle PCR used barcoded and J-beta primers. A 12-random-nucleotide template-switch adaptor tagged each cDNA molecule. MiXCR, applied by TCRdb to the 5' RACE reads, yields one record per CDR3 protein. The profile shows about a million distinct CDR3 sequences, more than 30% of them singletons. Healthy Caucasians from Russia aged about 6 to 95 served as donors. The V end was cut by 2 bases, the J end by 7 bases, with 15 bases between. In germline, CDR1 is MNHEY, CDR2 SMNVEV (reference sequence). This CDR3 has 14 amino acids. Details on this clonotype: Its specificity is not known.

The clonotype was recovered from a man aged 18-30 years in good health. The rearrangement links TRBV27 to TRBJ2-7, with D perhaps matching TRBD2 (5 bases). Sequencing used blood. CDR3 DNA sequence: TGTGCCAGCAGTTTAGTGGACTCCAACAATGAGCAGTACTTC. Protein: CASSLVDSNNEQYF.